Below, 28 T cell receptor beta chains from the same sample are listed, as sequenced in a study of OX40 agonist ivuxolimab in advanced cancers. Assay used: immunoSEQ multiplex PCR; TCRdb lists only in-frame clones, some missing. The repertoire has fewer than 70,000 clones, about 84% of them found once; the top ten carry roughly 6.1%. The material sequenced was CD4+ or CD8+ T cells sorted from blood, taken in a trial of the OX40 agonist ivuxolimab. Receptors were obtained from an adult with an advanced solid tumor such as melanoma, head and neck, liver or kidney cancer.

This clone was counted between two and nine times. This chain connects TRBV2 to TRBJ2-3; 8 bases are shared with TRBD2. The germline V gene has CDR1 SNHLY and CDR2 FYNNEI. V lost 10 bases, J lost 5 bases, and 14 bases stayed unmatched. The CDR3 is made up of 15 amino acids. CDR3 DNA: TGTGCCAAGTCTTCCGGGGGGGCCCGGGGAGATACGCAGTATTTT. Residues: CAKSSGGARGDTQYF.

The chain has TRBV27 and TRBJ2-6, with D possibly being TRBD1 (6 bases). The CDR3 totals 17 residues. Germline assignment: CDR1 MNHEY and CDR2 SMNVEV (reference sequence). V lost 1 base and J 4 bases, leaving 14 bases between the germline ends. CDR3 in amino acids: CASSLYGRGSGANVLTF. The CDR3 region has the DNA TGTGCCAGCAGTTTATACGGCAGGGGTTCAGGGGCCAACGTCCTGACTTTC.

CDR3 nucleotides: TGTGCCAGCAGCTTACTGGGGGGCGCGGACACCGGGGAGCTGTTTTTT. Protein product: CASSLLGGADTGELFF. The V and J genes are TRBV11-3 and TRBJ2-2, with D perhaps matching TRBD1 or TRBD2 (6 bases each). Germline-derived CDR1 and CDR2 are SGHNT and YENEEA. The length of the CDR3 is 16 residues. V was shortened by 2 bases and J by 3 bases, with 13 bases between the two germline ends.

The chain carries TRBV5-4 and TRBJ2-1; tentative D call: TRBD1 (6 bases). Trimming pared 5 bases from V and 9 bases from J, leaving 15 bases between. From germline, CDR1 is SGHNT and CDR2 YYREEE (reference sequence). The CDR3 loop spans 13 amino acids. In nucleotides, the CDR3 is TGTGCCAGCAGTTTTACAGGGATTGCTGAGCAGTTCTTC. As protein: CASSFTGIAEQFF.

The rearrangement links TRBV15 to TRBJ2-4; perhaps TRBD2 as D (5 bases). V lost 0 bases to trimming and J lost 9 bases, with 12 bases between them. The CDR3 covers 14 residues. Germline V gives CDR1 LNHNV, CDR2 YYDKDF (reference sequence). CDR3 DNA sequence: TGTGCCACCAGCAGAGATCGAGGGTCCATCATTCAGTACTTC. Protein: CATSRDRGSIIQYF.

The chain links TRBV7-9 to TRBJ1-2, with D possibly matching TRBD1 (5 bases). Between the trimmed V and J ends, which lost 10 bases and 1 base, there was a span of 19 bases. This CDR3 contains 15 residues. CDR1 is SEHNR and CDR2 is FQNEAQ in the germline V gene (reference sequence). Written as DNA, the CDR3 is TGTGCCACCAGGTCCCCGGGACGGGATAACTATGGCTACACCTTC. Protein: CATRSPGRDNYGYTF.

The rearrangement joins TRBV6-1 to TRBJ1-3, with a tentative D call TRBD1 (5 bases). The CDR3 is 14 residues long. Germline assignment: CDR1 MNHNS and CDR2 SASEGT. The V end lost 5 bases, the J end lost 6 bases, and 14 bases lay between the germline ends. For the CDR3, the DNA is TGTGCCAGCAGTTCGCTAGGGACGATAAACACCATATATTTT. Its translation: CASSSLGTINTIYF.

This chain uses TRBV5-1 with TRBJ1-2, with 9 bases that match TRBD1. The V gene's germline CDR1 is SGHRS and CDR2 YFSETQ. J was trimmed by 6 bases and V by 4 bases; bases with no gene match: 4. The CDR3 consists of 13 residues. This CDR3 is CASSTQGADGYTF. The CDR3 DNA is TGCGCCAGCAGCACACAGGGGGCTGATGGCTACACCTTC.

This sequence joins TRBV6-5 and TRBJ1-1; possibly TRBD1 for D (5 bases). The length of the CDR3 is 12 residues. The germline V gene has CDR1 MNHEY and CDR2 SVGAGI. V was cut by 6 bases and J by 7 bases, with 12 bases left in between. CDR3 sequence: CASRGTGSEAFF. As DNA, the CDR3 is TGTGCCAGCAGAGGGACTGGGAGTGAAGCTTTCTTT.

The chain couples TRBV28 to TRBJ2-5, with 8 bases identical to TRBD1. This CDR3 is built from 15 residues. V shed 2 bases, J shed 5 bases, and the junction held 7 bases outside the gene matches. The V gene's germline CDR1 is MDHEN and CDR2 SYDVKM. The CDR3 sequence: CASSLPGGAGETQYF. DNA of the CDR3: TGTGCCAGCAGTTTACCAGGGGGCGCCGGGGAGACCCAGTACTTC.

The rearrangement links TRBV7-9 to TRBJ2-7, with TRBD1 matching 7 bases. CDR1 SEHNR and CDR2 FQNEAQ come from the germline V gene (reference sequence). Losses at the gene ends were 4 bases for V and 3 bases for J; bases not matched to a gene: 6. The CDR3 totals 14 residues. As DNA, the CDR3 is TGTGCCAGCAGCTCATTCCGGGACAGCTACGAGCAGTACTTC. As protein: CASSSFRDSYEQYF.

This rearrangement joins TRBV7-9 to TRBJ2-7; 7 bases agree with TRBD2. Germline V gene sequence: CDR1 SEHNR, CDR2 FQNEAQ (reference sequence). V dropped 3 bases and J dropped 3; count of bases not matched to a gene: 5. This CDR3 is built from 14 residues. The CDR3 coding sequence is TGTGCCAGCAGCTTTGCGGGAGTCATCTACGAGCAGTACTTC. This translates into CASSFAGVIYEQYF.

V is TRBV4-2 and J is TRBJ2-1, with D unresolved. Deletions cut 4 bases from V and 8 bases from J, with 12 bases between. Per germline, CDR1 LGHNA and CDR2 YNFKEQ. The CDR3 has 13 amino acids. In nucleotides, the CDR3 is TGTGCCAGCAGCCTTGGACCCGAGGATGAGCAGTTCTTC. This codes for CASSLGPEDEQFF.

This clone was found once. The chain is built from TRBV9 and TRBJ2-5; TRBD1 matches 8 bases. The J call may be incorrect, as the DNA end agrees better with TRBJ2-7. The CDR3 sequence is 16 residues long. In germline, CDR1 is SGDLS, CDR2 YYNGEE. CDR3 sequence reads: CASTKGGTGASYEQYF. CDR3 DNA sequence: TGTGCCAGCACAAAAGGGGGGACAGGTGCATCCTACGAGCAGTACTTC.

This rearrangement joins TRBV12-5 to TRBJ2-1; TRBD1 agrees at 10 bases. Trimming cost V 5 bases and J 9 bases; bases outside gene matches: 10. The CDR3 covers 15 residues. The germline V gene encodes CDR1 LGHNT and CDR2 FRNRAP. CDR3 in DNA: TGTGCTAGTGGTCTTCGGACAGGGGGGTGGGGTGAGCAGTTCTTC. It translates to CASGLRTGGWGEQFF.

The J gene is TRBJ1-2, the V gene TRBV5-4, with no clear D. Between the trimmed V and J ends, which lost 0 bases and 2 bases, there was a span of 11 bases. The CDR3 is 15 residues long. From germline, CDR1 is SGHNT and CDR2 YYREEE (reference sequence). CDR3 bases: TGTGCCAGCAGCTTGGAACTGGGCTCGAACTATGGCTACACCTTC. Translated: CASSLELGSNYGYTF.

The chain is built from TRBV29-1 and TRBJ2-2; no clear D. V was trimmed by 3 bases and J by 6 bases, leaving 23 bases between them. Germline V CDR1 and CDR2: SQVTM, ANQGSEA. CDR3 length equals 17 residues. This CDR3 is CSVEVWDGEGKAGELFF. The CDR3, as DNA: TGCAGCGTTGAGGTTTGGGATGGAGAAGGAAAGGCCGGGGAGCTGTTTTTT.

The sample holds one count of this clone. The rearrangement joins TRBV7-9 to TRBJ2-5; TRBD2 might be the D (5 bases). V shed 4 bases and J shed 5 bases, with 17 bases lying between them. Germline CDR1 is SEHNR and CDR2 is FQNEAQ (reference sequence). The CDR3 sequence is 15 residues long. The CDR3 loop is CASSYPGSFGETQYF. In DNA form, the CDR3 reads TGTGCCAGCAGCTACCCGGGGAGCTTCGGGGAGACCCAGTACTTC.

V usage is TRBV5-4 and J usage is TRBJ1-3, with a weak D call TRBD1 (6 bases). Germline CDR1 reads SGHNT; CDR2 reads YYREEE (reference sequence). The V end was cut by 1 base, the J end by 4 bases, with 12 bases between. The CDR3 is made up of 15 amino acids. The chain's CDR3 is CASSLLGQLGNTIYF. The CDR3 DNA reads as TGTGCCAGCAGCTTGTTGGGACAACTAGGAAACACCATATATTTT. The whole variable domain, remainder taken from reference TRBV5-4 and TRBJ1-3, is ETGVTQSPTHLIKTRGQQVTLRCSSQSGHNTVSWYQQALGQGPQFIFQYYREEENGRGNFPPRFSGLQFPNYSSELNVNALELDDSALYLCASSLLGQLGNTIYFGEGSWLTVV.

The rearrangement joins TRBV7-9 to TRBJ2-5, with TRBD2 as a possible D gene (6 bases). The J call may be wrong; the DNA end is better matched by TRBJ2-7. Germline V gene sequence: CDR1 SEHNR, CDR2 FQNEAQ (reference sequence). CDR3 length: 15 amino acids. The CDR3 protein is CASSSWTTFGYEQYF. CDR3 DNA sequence: TGTGCCAGCAGCTCCTGGACTACCTTCGGGTACGAGCAGTACTTC.

V is TRBV9 and J is TRBJ2-3; possibly TRBD1 for D (6 bases). The CDR3 covers 15 residues. The germline V gene has CDR1 SGDLS and CDR2 YYNGEE. V lost 0 bases to trimming and J lost 2 bases, with 10 bases between them. CDR3: CASSVEDSDTDTQYF. The CDR3 DNA follows: TGTGCCAGCAGCGTAGAGGACAGTGACACAGATACGCAGTATTTT. The variable domain in full, with the rest retrieved from reference TRBV9 and TRBJ2-3, is DSGVTQTPKHLITATGQRVTLRCSPRSGDLSVYWYQQSLDQGLQFLIQYYNGEERAKGNILERFSAQQFPDLHSELNLSSLELGDSALYFCASSVEDSDTDTQYFGPGTRLTVL.

The rearrangement uses TRBV10-2 and TRBJ1-1, with D hard to call. The length of the CDR3 is 14 residues. Germline lookup yields CDR1 WSHSY and CDR2 SAAADI. V was shortened by 6 bases and J by 1 base, with 12 bases between the two germline ends. CDR3 sequence reads: CASREGRANTEAFF. CDR3 coding DNA: TGCGCCAGCAGGGAGGGAAGGGCGAACACTGAAGCTTTCTTT.

The V and J genes are TRBV7-3 and TRBJ2-2, with TRBD1 matching over 8 bases. The germline V gene has CDR1 SGHTA and CDR2 FQGTGA. V was pared by 5 bases and J by 4 bases, with 6 bases of the junction left unmatched. This CDR3 is 15 amino acids long. The CDR3 DNA reads as TGTGCCAGCAGCCCCAGGACAGGGAGCACCGGGGAGCTGTTTTTT. Translation gives CASSPRTGSTGELFF. Full variable domain (rest looked up from reference TRBV7-3 and TRBJ2-2): GAGVSQTPSNKVTEKGKYVELRCDPISGHTALYWYRQSLGQGPEFLIYFQGTGAADDSGLPNDRFFAVRPEGSVSTLKIQRTERGDSAVYLCASSPRTGSTGELFFGEGSRLTVL.

J is TRBJ2-5 and V is TRBV27; 9 bases fit TRBD1. CDR1 and CDR2 (germline): MNHEY, SMNVEV (reference sequence). The CDR3 consists of 14 residues. J gave up 4 bases and V 5 bases, and 5 bases lay outside the gene matches. In DNA, the CDR3 is TGTGCCAGCAGTGGGACAGGGCTTGGAGAGACCCAGTACTTC. It encodes CASSGTGLGETQYF.

V usage is TRBV19 and J usage is TRBJ2-4; D may correspond to TRBD1 or TRBD2 (5 bases each). The CDR3 covers 14 residues. From germline, CDR1 is LNHDA and CDR2 SQIVND (reference sequence). Trimming left V 7 bases short and J 2 bases short, with 12 bases between. The CDR3 DNA sequence: TGTGCCAGTAATCGGGACGTCACCAAAAACATTCAGTACTTC. It encodes CASNRDVTKNIQYF.

The chain carries TRBV28 and TRBJ2-3; D call uncertain. The V gene lost 5 bases and the J gene lost 11 bases, with 14 bases spanning the gap. Germline V gene data show CDR1 as MDHEN and CDR2 as SYDVKM. The length of the CDR3 is 12 residues. The CDR3: CASSPVGSEQYF. In nucleotides, the CDR3 is TGTGCCAGCAGTCCAGTTGGCTCCGAGCAGTATTTT. Complete variable domain (other parts from reference TRBV28 and TRBJ2-3): DVKVTQSSRYLVKRTGEKVFLECVQDMDHENMFWYRQDPGLGLRLIYFSYDVKMKEKGDIPEGYSVSREKKERFSLILESASTNQTSMYLCASSPVGSEQYFGPGTRLTVL.

The V gene is TRBV11-3, the J gene TRBJ2-7; the match to TRBD2 covers 8 bases. The trim removed 2 bases at V and 3 bases at J, leaving 9 bases unmatched. Germline lookup yields CDR1 SGHNT and CDR2 YENEEA. This CDR3 region has 16 residues. CDR3 region: CASSLMTGLDNYEQYF. CDR3 nucleotides: TGTGCCAGCAGCTTAATGACGGGACTAGATAACTACGAGCAGTACTTC.

The count of this clone is one. The chain couples TRBV13 to TRBJ2-3; 9 bases fit TRBD2. The CDR3 covers 16 residues. After removal of 2 bases from V and 3 bases from J, the junction contained 6 bases not matched to a gene. The germline gives CDR1 PRHDT, CDR2 FYEKMQ (reference sequence). For the CDR3, the DNA is TGTGCCAGCAGCTTAAGCCGCGGGGGGGTGACAGATACGCAGTATTTT. Residues: CASSLSRGGVTDTQYF.